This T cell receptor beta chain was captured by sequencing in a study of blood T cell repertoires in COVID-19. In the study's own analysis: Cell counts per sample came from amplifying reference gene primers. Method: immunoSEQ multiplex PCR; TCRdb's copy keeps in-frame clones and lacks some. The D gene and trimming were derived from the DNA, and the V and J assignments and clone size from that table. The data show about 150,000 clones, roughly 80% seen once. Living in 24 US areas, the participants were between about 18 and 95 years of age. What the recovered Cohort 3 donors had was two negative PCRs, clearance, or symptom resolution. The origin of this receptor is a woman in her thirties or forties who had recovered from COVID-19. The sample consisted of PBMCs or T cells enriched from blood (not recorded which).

The CDR3 protein is CASSVSGQGSYGYTF. The CDR3 region has the DNA TGTGCCAGCAGTGTCTCGGGACAGGGGAGCTATGGCTACACCTTC. The chain uses TRBV2 and TRBJ1-2; TRBD1 matches 10 bases. The germline V gene encodes CDR1 SNHLY and CDR2 FYNNEI. This CDR3 region has 15 residues. The trim removed 4 bases at V and 4 bases at J, leaving 6 bases unmatched.